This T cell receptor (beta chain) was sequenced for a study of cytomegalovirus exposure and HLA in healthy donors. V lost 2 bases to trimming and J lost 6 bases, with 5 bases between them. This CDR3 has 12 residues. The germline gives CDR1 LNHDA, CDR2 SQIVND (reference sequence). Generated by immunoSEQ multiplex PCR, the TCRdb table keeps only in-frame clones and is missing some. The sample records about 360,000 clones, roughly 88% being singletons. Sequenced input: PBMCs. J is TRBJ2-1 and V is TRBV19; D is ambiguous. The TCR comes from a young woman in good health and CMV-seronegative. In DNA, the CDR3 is TGTGCCAGTAGTATACGAGGCAATGAGCAGTTCTTC. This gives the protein CASSIRGNEQFF.